This TCR beta chain was captured in a study of OX40 agonist ivuxolimab in advanced cancers. Regarding the study in general: Ivuxolimab, which targeted the costimulatory receptor OX40 (CD134), was an agonistic, fully human IgG2 monoclonal antibody. Intravenous ivuxolimab was administered to patients every 2 weeks at six dose levels: 0.01, 0.1, 0.3, 1.5, 3 and 10 mg/kg. The paper covers the monotherapy dose-escalation part of the phase I ivuxolimab trial, which included N = 52 patients. Prior anti-PD-1, anti-PD-L1 or anti-CTLA-4 therapy was permitted, and approximately 39% of dose-escalation patients had received checkpoint inhibitors. Partial responses were achieved by three dose-escalation patients, of whom one had hepatocellular carcinoma and two had cutaneous melanoma. Of the roughly 52 dose-escalation patients, hepatocellular carcinoma was present in about 20, melanoma in approximately 15, renal cell carcinoma in 9 and head and neck cancer in 9. The dose-escalation cohort was approximately 83% male with a mean age of 60 years, ranging from roughly 20 to 80. The purpose of peripheral TCRbeta sequencing was to test whether ivuxolimab changed TCR sequence diversity and led to clonal T-cell expansion. The paper as a whole reports these results and caveats: Antigen specificity was not determined for the clonally expanded peripheral T cells. In the 0.1-3.0 mg/kg groups, partial responders had among the lowest normalized peripheral clonal expansion, particularly in CD8+ T cells. At doses of 0.1 to 3.0 mg/kg, clonal expansion of both CD4+ and CD8+ blood T cells was observed from baseline to week 6. Low levels of normalized T-cell clonal expansion were also seen in some patients who did not respond. On average, CD8+ T cells showed more expanded clones than CD4+ T cells after ivuxolimab.

A word on this clone: Its binding antigen is unknown. Qualities for individual bases were not recorded, and no much larger clone is one base off.

CDR1 and CDR2, looked up from the germline V gene, are SGHRS and YFSETQ. The junction shows trimming of 4 bases on V and 6 bases on J, and the gene matches do not reach 7 bases of it. Counted from cysteine to phenylalanine, this CDR3 has 14 amino acids. Kept here is only the CDR3 DNA, which spans 42 bases and is read in frame from base 1. Genomic DNA was extracted from sorted cells for sequencing of the TCRbeta CDR3 region. TCRbeta CDR3 regions were sequenced using the immunoSEQ Assay. As stored in TCRdb, this immuneACCESS dataset retains in-frame rearrangements with V and J assigned. A fraction of the clones does not appear; measured against another copy, unresolved V genes explain less than half of the discrepancy, and the remainder lacks a known reason. The sample contains some 40,000 clones, about 90% of them found a single time. Roughly 15% of the sample is taken by the ten largest. Patients with autoimmune disease history or receiving systemic immunosuppression were excluded from the trial. Peripheral blood for TCR sequencing was drawn from every dose cohort at baseline, at cycle 4 day 1 and at cycle 7 day 1. The samples were drawn from a first-in-human, open-label, multicenter phase I dose-escalation trial of ivuxolimab. Adults with locally advanced or metastatic head and neck squamous cell, hepatocellular, melanoma or renal cell carcinoma were enrolled in the trial. CD4+ and CD8+ T cells were sorted separately from peripheral blood before TCR sequencing.

This receptor was obtained from an adult with an advanced solid tumor such as melanoma, head and neck, liver or kidney cancer. The chain uses TRBV5-1 and TRBJ1-2; TRBD1 fits 9 bases in the junction. The sample in question was CD4+ or CD8+ T cells sorted from blood, obtained in a trial of the OX40 agonist ivuxolimab. The DNA reads TGCGCCAGCAGCAATCCCGGGACAGGGAATGGCTACACCTTC. Protein translation: CASSNPGTGNGYTF.